These 21 T cell receptor beta chains share one sample of origin, sequenced in a study of spatial heterogeneity in lung cancer. Each CDR3 protein gets one entry after TCRdb re-called the 5' RACE reads with MiXCR. The sample yields 40,000 to 45,000 distinct CDR3 sequences, around 6.5% seen once. Time point meaning: sample taken at primary tumor resection. Whole RNA was taken from tumor, nontumor lung or frozen PBMC; it was then sequenced unsorted. The sample consisted of PBMCs, taken at surgery. The receptors stem from a female donor with early-stage non-small cell lung cancer.

In its sample, this clonotype was seen many times. The V gene is TRBV7-9, the J gene TRBJ1-2; D unresolved. The CDR3 runs 12 residues. Germline assignment: CDR1 SEHNR and CDR2 FQNEAQ (reference sequence). V lost 7 bases and J 7 bases, leaving 13 bases between the germline ends. The CDR3 loop is CASTVHQGGYTF. Here the CDR3 DNA reads TGTGCCAGCACCGTCCACCAAGGTGGCTACACCTTC.

For this clonotype: This may stem from a read error, because a much larger clone lies one nucleotide away. V usage is TRBV6-2 or TRBV6-3 and J usage is TRBJ1-5; D not resolved. The length of the CDR3 is 12 residues. Per germline, CDR1 MNHEY and CDR2 SVGEGT. The CDR3 bases are TGTGTCAGCAGAAACACAGATCAGCCCCAGCATTTT. Its translation: CVSRNTDQPQHF.

In its sample, this clonotype was seen many times. This sequence joins TRBV29-1 and TRBJ1-2; D may be TRBD1 (6 bases). V lost 6 bases, J lost 4 bases, and 9 bases lay in between. This CDR3 is 11 amino acids long. Germline CDR1 SQVTM, CDR2 ANQGSEA. The CDR3 spells CSVETGYGYTF. The DNA of the CDR3 is TGCAGCGTGGAGACAGGCTATGGCTACACCTTC.

In the case of this clonotype: The junction departs from the called germline gene at one end, perhaps through a read error. The chain joins TRBV6-2 or TRBV6-3 to TRBJ2-5; TRBD2 matches 10 bases. The germline V gene encodes CDR1 MNHEY and CDR2 SVGEGT. The CDR3 sequence is 15 residues long. The CDR3 reads CVSSIAGGDQETQYF. For the CDR3, the DNA is TGTGTCAGCAGTATAGCGGGGGGCGACCAAGAGACCCAGTACTTC.

This CDR3 is CASNSPPTGSYEQYF. DNA for the CDR3: TGTGCCAGCAACTCGCCGCCGACAGGGTCTTACGAGCAGTACTTC. This chain joins TRBV2 and TRBJ2-7; TRBD1 aligns across 7 bases. This CDR3 is built from 15 residues. Germline loops: CDR1 SNHLY, CDR2 FYNNEI. Trimming at V came to 7 bases and at J to 4 bases, leaving 13 bases not matched to a gene.

The chain has TRBV6-5 and TRBJ1-2; 7 bases align to TRBD1. CDR3 length: 17 residues. CDR1 is MNHEY and CDR2 is SVGAGI in the germline V gene. V lost 7 bases to trimming and J lost 2 bases; unmatched junction nucleotides: 16. The CDR3 DNA sequence: TGTGCCAGCACTCCAGGGGGGGAGCCAACCATAAACTATGGCTACACCTTC. Translation: CASTPGGEPTINYGYTF.

This clonotype was seen repeatedly, ten times or more. V usage is TRBV6-6 and J usage is TRBJ2-4; 9 positions agree with TRBD1. Trimming took 5 bases from V and 15 from J; bases not matched to a gene: 5. CDR1 and CDR2 from the germline V gene are MNHNY and SVGAGI (reference sequence). This CDR3 has 11 residues. For the CDR3, the DNA is TGTGCCAGCAGTCAGGACAGGGGTTGGTACTTC. Its translation is CASSQDRGWYF.

On this clonotype: A much larger clone differs from this one at a single base, so this may be a read error. The rearrangement joins TRBV7-9 to TRBJ2-2; 8 bases map to TRBD2. The CDR3 is 15 residues long. CDR1 is SEHNR, CDR2 FQNEAQ, per germline (reference sequence). CDR3 sequence reads: CASSPQAGAKREPFF. The DNA for the CDR3 is TGTGCCAGCAGCCCCCAGGCGGGGGCCAAGCGGGAGCCGTTTTTT.

This clonotype appeared a few times. V and J are TRBV10-3 and TRBJ1-5; no clear D gene. Between the trimmed V and J ends, which lost 2 bases and 3 bases, there was a span of 2 bases. CDR3 size: 12 residues. Germline V CDR1 and CDR2: ENHRY, SYGVKD. DNA for the CDR3: TGTGCCATCAGTGAGAACAATCAGCCCCAGCATTTT. Its translation: CAISENNQPQHF.

This clonotype was picked up many times. The V gene is TRBV10-3, the J gene TRBJ2-3; 10 bases are shared with TRBD2. The CDR3 sequence is 14 residues long. The germline V gene has CDR1 ENHRY and CDR2 SYGVKD. After removal of 3 bases from V and 8 bases from J, the junction contained 5 bases not matched to a gene. DNA of the CDR3: TGTGCCATCAGTGAACTAGCGGGGAGTGGTACGCAGTATTTT. It is translated as CAISELAGSGTQYF.

By share, this clonotype ranks as medium-sized. This chain links TRBV24-1 with TRBJ2-5, with TRBD2 matching 13 bases. This CDR3 is 14 amino acids long. The germline V gene has CDR1 KGHDR and CDR2 SFDVKD. V trimming: 12 bases; J trimming: 3 bases; junction bases outside the gene matches: 6. Here the CDR3 reads CASGTSGAEETQYF. Written as DNA, the CDR3 is TGTGCCTCCGGGACTAGCGGGGCAGAAGAGACCCAGTACTTC.

This clonotype was recorded at least ten times. V usage is TRBV7-9 and J usage is TRBJ1-4, with D perhaps matching TRBD1 (5 bases). V was shortened by 4 bases and J by 8 bases, with 17 bases between the two germline ends. The CDR3 contains 15 residues. Per the germline V gene, CDR1 is SEHNR and CDR2 is FQNEAQ (reference sequence). The CDR3 region is CASSSLLGGDEKLFF. CDR3 bases: TGTGCCAGCAGCTCATTGCTGGGGGGGGACGAAAAACTGTTTTTT.

The sample holds a few counts of this clonotype. J is TRBJ2-3 and V is TRBV9; D unclear. The CDR3 is 16 amino acids. The V end was cut by 0 bases, the J end by 3 bases, with 14 bases between. CDR1 is SGDLS and CDR2 is YYNGEE in the germline V gene. The CDR3 reads CASSVDGRMRTDTQYF. The CDR3 coding sequence is TGTGCCAGCAGCGTAGACGGGCGAATGAGGACAGATACGCAGTATTTT. The variable domain in full, with the rest retrieved from reference TRBV9 and TRBJ2-3, is DSGVTQTPKHLITATGQRVTLRCSPRSGDLSVYWYQQSLDQGLQFLIQYYNGEERAKGNILERFSAQQFPDLHSELNLSSLELGDSALYFCASSVDGRMRTDTQYFGPGTRLTVL.

The chain uses TRBV12-3 or TRBV12-4 and TRBJ2-3; TRBD2 is a possible D gene (5 bases). The V and J ends lost 5 bases and 0 bases respectively, with 9 bases between them. The CDR3 contains 14 residues. The CDR3 bases are TGTGCCAGCAGTCTGACTACTAGCACAGATACGCAGTATTTT. This encodes CASSLTTSTDTQYF.

The genes are TRBV7-2 and TRBJ1-3, with 7 bases that match TRBD1. The V and J ends lost 6 bases and 0 bases, in that order; junction bases with no gene match: 2. CDR3 length: 14 residues. Germline V lookup: CDR1 SGHTA, CDR2 FQGNSA. CDR3 DNA sequence: TGTGCCAGCAGTCGGGACAGCTCTGGAAACACCATATATTTT. Its translation is CASSRDSSGNTIYF.

The sample holds a few counts of this clonotype. The chain carries TRBV20-1 and TRBJ2-3; TRBD2 is a possible D gene (5 bases). Trimming shortened V by 6 bases and J by 2 bases, and 12 bases separated the two germline ends. The CDR3 runs to 13 residues. The germline gives CDR1 DFQATT, CDR2 SNEGSKA (reference sequence). The CDR3 DNA is TGCAGTGCCCGGAGCGGCGCCACAGATACGCAGTATTTT. As protein: CSARSGATDTQYF.

This clonotype was recorded many times. V is TRBV5-1 and J is TRBJ1-5, with D perhaps TRBD1 (6 bases). The CDR3 spans 15 residues. Trimming removed 4 bases at V and 5 bases at J, with 16 bases between. Germline-derived CDR1 and CDR2 are SGHRS and YFSETQ. The CDR3 reads CASSQDTGSHQPQHF. For the CDR3, the DNA is TGCGCCAGCAGCCAAGACACAGGGAGCCATCAGCCCCAGCATTTT.

Only a few counts were recorded for this clonotype. V is TRBV11-1 and J is TRBJ2-7; 9 nucleotides align to TRBD2. The CDR3 is 15 amino acids. V shed 4 bases, J shed 4 bases, and the junction held 8 bases outside the gene matches. Per germline, CDR1 SGHAT and CDR2 FQDESV (reference sequence). Here the CDR3 DNA reads TGTGCCAGCAGCTCCACCGGGACTAGCTGGTACGAGCAGTACTTC. It translates to CASSSTGTSWYEQYF.

The V and J genes are TRBV20-1 and TRBJ2-7, with TRBD2 as a possible D gene (6 bases). V lost 4 bases to trimming and J lost 3 bases, with 10 bases between them. The length of the CDR3 is 12 residues. Germline loops: CDR1 DFQATT, CDR2 SNEGSKA (reference sequence). CDR3 DNA sequence: TGCAGTGCTAACCGGGACTTCTACGAGCAGTACTTC. Translating gives CSANRDFYEQYF.

This clonotype was detected ten times or more. V and J are TRBV15 and TRBJ2-1, with D possibly matching TRBD1 (6 bases). This CDR3 has 17 residues. Germline loops: CDR1 LNHNV, CDR2 YYDKDF (reference sequence). V lost 1 base and J 6 bases, leaving 19 bases between the germline ends. The CDR3 is CATSRGHRDLTLNEQFF. Written as DNA, the CDR3 is TGTGCCACCAGCAGAGGCCACAGGGATCTGACCCTCAATGAGCAGTTCTTC.

In this sample, this clonotype turned up many times. The chain uses TRBV3-1 and TRBJ2-2; tentatively, D is TRBD1 (6 bases). The germline CDR1 and CDR2 sequences are LGHDT and YNNKEL (reference sequence). The germline V and J ends were trimmed by 2 bases and 13 bases, with 14 bases remaining between them. The CDR3 spans 13 residues. The CDR3 spells CASSQPDSQGLFF. The CDR3 nucleotides read TGTGCCAGCAGCCAACCGGACAGCCAAGGGCTGTTTTTT.